The 31 T cell receptor beta chains below were found in one sample sequenced in a study of Tregs in tolerant kidney transplant recipients. Mixed chimerism was transient after nonmyeloablative marrow transplants from related graft donors. Measured with immunoSEQ multiplex PCR; TCRdb has only the in-frame clones, and not every one. The profile covers roughly 86,000 clones, with roughly 93% appearing a single time and roughly 1.7% taken by the ten largest. This material consisted of CD4+ T cells from blood (PBMCs), taken 12 months after the transplant. The receptors come from a human patient who received a combined kidney and bone marrow transplant. T cells may partly derive from the graft donor.

The CDR3 sequence: CASSSTGLAGGSSETQYF. For the CDR3, the DNA is TGTGCCAGCAGCTCGACGGGACTAGCGGGGGGTAGCTCGGAGACCCAGTACTTC. V is TRBV7-6 and J is TRBJ2-5; TRBD2 matches at 15 bases. The V and J ends lost 4 bases and 5 bases, in that order; junction bases with no gene match: 11. The CDR3 contains 18 residues. CDR1 and CDR2 from the germline V gene are SGHVS and FNYEAQ. Together with reference TRBV7-6 and TRBJ2-5, the CDR3 gives the full variable domain: GAGVSQSPRYKVTKRGQDVALRCDPISGHVSLYWYRQALGQGPEFLTYFNYEAQQDKSGLPNDRFSAERPEGSISTLTIQRTEQRDSAMYRCASSSTGLAGGSSETQYFGPGTRLLVL.

The chain recombines TRBV4-1 with TRBJ2-1; D is ambiguous. The CDR3 is 14 amino acids. Germline V CDR1 and CDR2: MGHRA, YSYEKL. Trimming took off 3 bases at V and 6 bases at J, with 12 bases between the two ends. The CDR3: CASSQPGSGNEQFF. CDR3 nucleotide sequence: TGCGCCAGCAGCCAGCCCGGGTCGGGCAATGAGCAGTTCTTC.

The chain combines TRBV9 with TRBJ1-1, with 11 bases aligning to TRBD1. Germline CDR1 SGDLS, CDR2 YYNGEE. V was clipped by 0 bases and J by 7 bases; unmatched bases: 2. This CDR3 has 14 residues. The CDR3: CASSVGTGGFEAFF. The DNA for the CDR3 is TGTGCCAGCAGCGTAGGGACAGGGGGCTTTGAAGCTTTCTTT.

The chain carries TRBV9 and TRBJ1-2; 8 bases fit TRBD1. Germline CDR1 SGDLS, CDR2 YYNGEE. The CDR3 length is 12 residues. J gave up 10 bases and V 4 bases, and 6 bases lay outside the gene matches. The CDR3 nucleotides read TGTGCCAGCAGCTCGCCGACAGGGGACTACACCTTC. Translating it yields CASSSPTGDYTF.

The chain recombines TRBV5-1 with TRBJ2-7, with a tentative D call TRBD1 (6 bases). From germline, CDR1 is SGHRS and CDR2 YFSETQ. This CDR3 is built from 16 residues. The V end lost 5 bases, the J end lost 4 bases, and 22 bases lay between the germline ends. The DNA for the CDR3 is TGCGCCAGCAGACTGAGCACCGGGACACCAGCTTACGAGCAGTACTTC. Its protein product is CASRLSTGTPAYEQYF.

V usage is TRBV7-6 and J usage is TRBJ2-1; a weak D match, TRBD1 (6 bases). The CDR3 length is 14 residues. Germline assignment: CDR1 SGHVS and CDR2 FNYEAQ. V gave up 1 base and J gave up 4 bases, with 8 bases separating them. The CDR3: CASSLGTGYNEQFF. The DNA of the CDR3 is TGTGCCAGCAGCTTAGGTACAGGGTACAATGAGCAGTTCTTC.

The gene calls are TRBV27 and TRBJ2-7; D is perhaps TRBD1 (6 bases). The germline CDR1 and CDR2 sequences are MNHEY and SMNVEV (reference sequence). V shed 6 bases and J shed 0 bases, with 15 bases lying between them. CDR3 length: 15 amino acids. The CDR3 sequence is CASSQGHQPSYEQYF. The DNA for the CDR3 is TGTGCCAGCAGCCAGGGACACCAACCCTCCTACGAGCAGTACTTC.

This chain connects TRBV4-2 to TRBJ1-3; D perhaps matches TRBD1 (5 bases). CDR3 length: 16 residues. CDR1 and CDR2 (germline): LGHNA, YNFKEQ. V gave up 0 bases and J gave up 2 bases, with 11 bases separating them. The CDR3 DNA follows: TGTGCCAGCAGCCAAGATTGGCGGGGGACTGGAAACACCATATATTTT. This codes for CASSQDWRGTGNTIYF.

CDR3 in amino acids: CASSPLLAGGTHEQYF. For the CDR3, the DNA is TGTGCCAGCTCACCATTACTAGCGGGAGGTACCCACGAGCAGTACTTC. This chain joins TRBV18 and TRBJ2-7; TRBD2 aligns across 12 bases. The trim removed 2 bases at V and 5 bases at J, leaving 7 bases unmatched. This CDR3 contains 16 residues. CDR1 and CDR2 (germline): KGHSH, LQKENI.

The rearrangement uses TRBV11-3 and TRBJ2-7, with D possibly matching TRBD2 (5 bases). The CDR3 length is 15 residues. The germline gives CDR1 SGHNT, CDR2 YENEEA. V lost 6 bases to trimming and J lost 3 bases, with 18 bases between them. The CDR3 DNA follows: TGTGCCAGCAGTCCAGTGCGGGTAGGGAGCTACGAGCAGTACTTC. This encodes CASSPVRVGSYEQYF.

The chain recombines TRBV7-3 with TRBJ2-2, with D perhaps TRBD1 (6 bases). CDR3 length: 15 residues. Germline loops: CDR1 SGHTA, CDR2 FQGTGA. The V gene lost 5 bases and the J gene lost 0 bases, with 10 bases spanning the gap. DNA of the CDR3: TGTGCCAGCAGCCCTGGACAGACGAACACCGGGGAGCTGTTTTTT. This sequence encodes CASSPGQTNTGELFF.

The gene calls are TRBV7-9 and TRBJ1-5, with a tentative D call TRBD1 (6 bases). Trimming left V 2 bases short and J 3 bases short, with 17 bases between. CDR1 is SEHNR and CDR2 is FQNEAQ in the germline V gene (reference sequence). This CDR3 contains 17 residues. CDR3 coding DNA: TGTGCCAGCAGCTTAAGGGGGGGTCAAGAAAACAATCAGCCCCAGCATTTT. This sequence encodes CASSLRGGQENNQPQHF.

The V gene is TRBV7-3, the J gene TRBJ1-3, with D uncertain. The CDR3 loop spans 13 amino acids. Trimming pared 5 bases from V and 0 bases from J, leaving 5 bases between. Germline lookup yields CDR1 SGHTA and CDR2 FQGTGA. As DNA, the CDR3 is TGTGCCAGCAGCCTAGACTCTGGAAACACCATATATTTT. This translates into CASSLDSGNTIYF. Drawing the rest from reference TRBV7-3 and TRBJ1-3, the complete variable domain is GAGVSQTPSNKVTEKGKYVELRCDPISGHTALYWYRQSLGQGPEFLIYFQGTGAADDSGLPNDRFFAVRPEGSVSTLKIQRTERGDSAVYLCASSLDSGNTIYFGEGSWLTVV.

The chain joins TRBV2 to TRBJ1-1; perhaps TRBD1 as D (6 bases). Trimming shortened V by 5 bases and J by 5 bases, and 15 bases separated the two germline ends. Germline V gene lookup returns CDR1 SNHLY and CDR2 FYNNEI. The CDR3 runs 14 residues. The CDR3 region has the DNA TGTGCCAGCAGTCTGATGGCAGGGGAAACTGAAGCTTTCTTT. The encoded protein is CASSLMAGETEAFF. Combining the CDR3 with reference TRBV2 and TRBJ1-1 gives the whole variable domain EPEVTQTPSHQVTQMGQEVILRCVPISNHLYFYWYRQILGQKVEFLVSFYNNEISEKSEIFDDQFSVERPDGSNFTLKIRSTKLEDSAMYFCASSLMAGETEAFFGQGTRLTVV.

CDR3 sequence: CASSLGASAKNIQYF. The CDR3 DNA sequence: TGTGCCAGCAGCTTAGGGGCCTCAGCCAAAAACATTCAGTACTTC. V gene TRBV5-6 combines with J gene TRBJ2-4; tentative D call: TRBD1 (5 bases). Germline CDR1 reads SGHDT; CDR2 reads YYEEEE. The CDR3 is 15 amino acids. V was cut by 2 bases and J by 0 bases, with 9 bases left in between.

The chain couples TRBV5-5 to TRBJ2-7, with unresolved D. Germline V CDR1 and CDR2: SGHKS, YYEKEE (reference sequence). Trimming pared 4 bases from V and 5 bases from J, leaving 10 bases between. CDR3 size: 12 residues. The CDR3 bases are TGTGCCAGCAGCCAAGACCGGGACGAGCAGTACTTC. It translates to CASSQDRDEQYF.

The genes are TRBV28 and TRBJ2-3, with 8 nucleotides matching TRBD2. From germline, CDR1 is MDHEN and CDR2 SYDVKM. This CDR3 is 15 amino acids long. The J segment lost 2 bases and the V segment lost 6 bases, leaving 7 bases of the junction unmatched. CDR3 sequence reads: CASSRTSRPTDTQYF. The DNA for the CDR3 is TGTGCCAGCAGCCGGACTAGCCGCCCCACAGATACGCAGTATTTT.

The rearrangement uses TRBV30 and TRBJ1-2, with a possible D match to TRBD1 (5 bases). CDR1 is GTSNPN and CDR2 is SVGIG in the germline V gene (reference sequence). V lost 6 bases, J lost 4 bases, and 24 bases lay in between. CDR3 size: 16 residues. DNA of the CDR3: TGTGCCTGCGGCCTAGGCAGGGCGGGGTTTTTCTATGGCTACACCTTC. The encoded protein is CACGLGRAGFFYGYTF.

The chain carries TRBV28 and TRBJ2-3, with D perhaps matching TRBD2 (5 bases). The CDR3 has 15 amino acids. V was trimmed by 4 bases and J by 4 bases, leaving 15 bases between them. Germline V gene data show CDR1 as MDHEN and CDR2 as SYDVKM. The chain's CDR3 is CASSSPRAGSDTQYF. CDR3 DNA sequence: TGTGCCAGCAGTTCCCCTCGTGCGGGCTCAGATACGCAGTATTTT. The full variable domain, completed using reference TRBV28 and TRBJ2-3, is DVKVTQSSRYLVKRTGEKVFLECVQDMDHENMFWYRQDPGLGLRLIYFSYDVKMKEKGDIPEGYSVSREKKERFSLILESASTNQTSMYLCASSSPRAGSDTQYFGPGTRLTVL.

This clone was seen only once. The chain employs TRBV18 and TRBJ1-2; TRBD1 matches 8 bases. Germline CDR1 reads KGHSH; CDR2 reads LQKENI. The CDR3 contains 15 residues. J lost 4 bases, V lost 3 bases, and 7 bases had no gene match. In DNA, the CDR3 is TGTGCCAGCTCACCGCCCACAGGGGGGGGCTATGGCTACACCTTC. As protein: CASSPPTGGGYGYTF.

To note about this clone: This sample includes further DNA sequences coding for the same CDR3. This chain uses TRBV7-2 with TRBJ1-6; possible D gene TRBD1, 5 bases. The ends were cut back, 0 bases at V and 13 bases at J, with 16 bases in the middle. Germline V gene lookup returns CDR1 SGHTA and CDR2 FQGNSA. The CDR3 sequence is 15 residues long. The DNA for the CDR3 is TGTGCCAGCAGCTTAGCGTCAAAGGGGATGTCCCCCCTCCACTTT. As protein: CASSLASKGMSPLHF.

V gene TRBV19 combines with J gene TRBJ2-5; 8 bases fit TRBD2. This CDR3 has 15 amino acids. Germline-derived CDR1 and CDR2 are LNHDA and SQIVND (reference sequence). With 3 bases clipped from V and 3 bases from J, the junction kept 6 bases outside the gene matches. The CDR3 coding sequence is TGTGCCAGTAGTATCTTGGCGGGAGGCGAAGAGACCCAGTACTTC. Protein sequence: CASSILAGGEETQYF.

The rearrangement joins TRBV6-5 to TRBJ2-7; possibly TRBD1 for D (6 bases). The ends were cut back, 0 bases at V and 8 bases at J, with 17 bases in the middle. Germline V gene lookup returns CDR1 MNHEY and CDR2 SVGAGI. This CDR3 is 15 amino acids long. CDR3 coding DNA: TGTGCCAGCAGTTACTCGATTGGACAGACCTCGAAGCAGTACTTC. Translating gives CASSYSIGQTSKQYF.

This chain uses TRBV19 with TRBJ2-2; 10 bases are shared with TRBD1. Germline V gene data show CDR1 as LNHDA and CDR2 as SQIVND (reference sequence). The CDR3 extends over 14 amino acids. The junction had 6 bases not matched to a gene; V was cut back by 9 bases and J by 5 bases. The CDR3 spells CASRDRGRTGELFF. DNA for the CDR3: TGTGCCAGCAGGGACAGGGGTAGGACCGGGGAGCTGTTTTTT.

V is TRBV19 and J is TRBJ2-1, with 8 bases fitting TRBD1. V gave up 7 bases and J gave up 6 bases; unmatched junction bases: 11. The CDR3 extends over 15 amino acids. Germline CDR1 and CDR2: LNHDA and SQIVND (reference sequence). For the CDR3, the DNA is TGTGCCAGTAAGGCAGGGGGCAAACTCTGCAATGAGCAGTTCTTC. Protein sequence: CASKAGGKLCNEQFF.

The chain employs TRBV5-5 and TRBJ1-2, with D perhaps matching TRBD1 (5 bases). Germline lookup yields CDR1 SGHKS and CDR2 YYEKEE (reference sequence). The CDR3 sequence is 11 residues long. The ends were cut back, 7 bases at V and 7 bases at J, with 11 bases in the middle. CDR3: CASGGGGGYTF. CDR3 nucleotides: TGTGCCAGCGGCGGGGGAGGTGGCTACACCTTC.

The CDR3 sequence is CASSSYPRTGVGNTIYF. CDR3 DNA sequence: TGTGCCAGCAGCTCATATCCCAGGACAGGGGTTGGAAACACCATATATTTT. This chain uses TRBV11-2 with TRBJ1-3, with 9 bases lining up with TRBD1. After removal of 4 bases from V and 3 bases from J, the junction contained 10 bases not matched to a gene. This CDR3 region has 17 residues. The germline V gene has CDR1 SGHAT and CDR2 FQNNGV.

The DNA of the CDR3 is TGTGCCAGCAGCCGAGGGAGGGGGGAGCAGTTCTTC. It is translated as CASSRGRGEQFF. This chain links TRBV7-2 with TRBJ2-1, with D perhaps TRBD2 (7 bases). The germline V gene has CDR1 SGHTA and CDR2 FQGNSA. The CDR3 totals 12 residues. The V end lost 5 bases, the J end lost 10 bases, and 12 bases lay between the germline ends.

The CDR3 is CASSLAGAGVNYGYTF. The CDR3 DNA follows: TGTGCCAGCAGCTTGGCCGGTGCAGGGGTAAACTATGGCTACACCTTC. This chain uses TRBV5-6 with TRBJ1-2, with a possible D match to TRBD1 (6 bases). With 0 bases removed from V and 2 bases from J, the gap between germline ends came to 14 bases. Germline lookup yields CDR1 SGHDT and CDR2 YYEEEE. The CDR3 contains 16 residues.

The chain uses TRBV4-2 and TRBJ2-3; 15 nucleotides match TRBD2. This CDR3 is built from 20 residues. Germline CDR1 and CDR2: LGHNA and YNFKEQ. J gave up 1 base and V 1 base, and 9 bases lay outside the gene matches. This CDR3 is CASSQVAWTSGGAGTDTQYF. In DNA form, the CDR3 reads TGTGCCAGCAGCCAAGTGGCGTGGACTAGCGGGGGGGCCGGCACAGATACGCAGTATTTT.

J is TRBJ1-4 and V is TRBV19, with D perhaps TRBD1 (5 bases). Germline V lookup: CDR1 LNHDA, CDR2 SQIVND (reference sequence). The CDR3 has 14 amino acids. With 2 bases removed from V and 5 bases from J, the gap between germline ends came to 9 bases. CDR3 sequence reads: CASSITGLNEKLFF. The CDR3 DNA follows: TGTGCCAGTAGTATAACAGGCCTAAATGAAAAACTGTTTTTT.